Below, 15 T cell receptor beta chains from the same sample are listed, as sequenced in a study of blood T cell repertoires in COVID-19. Sequencing was performed with immunoSEQ multiplex PCR; in TCRdb, only in-frame clones are kept and a portion is missing. Of about 320,000 clones listed, 85% to 95% are singletons. Sequenced material: PBMCs or T cells enriched from blood (not recorded which). These TCRs come from a woman between 25 and 40 years old who had been exposed to COVID-19.

The chain recombines TRBV29-1 with TRBJ1-1; D gene ambiguous. The V and J ends lost 3 bases and 4 bases respectively, with 12 bases between them. Looked up from germline, CDR1 is SQVTM and CDR2 is ANQGSEA. This CDR3 is 13 amino acids long. For the CDR3, the DNA is TGCAGCGTTGACACGATCCGGGGCACTGAAGCTTTCTTT. It is translated as CSVDTIRGTEAFF.

The chain uses TRBV18 and TRBJ1-5; D gene uncertain. The CDR3 is 13 amino acids. Trimming cost V 4 bases and J 4 bases, with 8 bases left between them. Germline assignment: CDR1 KGHSH and CDR2 LQKENI. CDR3 sequence (DNA): TGTGCCAGCTCACAGCAGAGGAATCAGCCCCAGCATTTT. Its translation is CASSQQRNQPQHF.

The rearrangement links TRBV6-5 to TRBJ2-5, with 8 bases aligning to TRBD2. The length of the CDR3 is 15 residues. Germline V gives CDR1 MNHEY, CDR2 SVGAGI. Trimming cost V 5 bases and J 3 bases; bases outside gene matches: 8. CDR3 in DNA: TGTGCCAGCAGTCTTCGGGGGGGCGTGGAAGAGACCCAGTACTTC. Translating it yields CASSLRGGVEETQYF.

The genes are TRBV20-1 and TRBJ1-5; 7 positions agree with TRBD1. The CDR3 has 11 amino acids. J was trimmed by 13 bases and V by 6 bases; bases with no gene match: 9. Looked up from germline, CDR1 is DFQATT and CDR2 is SNEGSKA (reference sequence). The CDR3 loop is CSAITGTEQHF. The CDR3 bases are TGCAGTGCCATAACTGGGACAGAGCAGCATTTT.

The chain links TRBV6-1 to TRBJ1-6, with a tentative D call TRBD1 (6 bases). Trimming took 7 bases from V and 3 from J, leaving 10 bases between them. The CDR3 totals 14 residues. Germline V gene data show CDR1 as MNHNS and CDR2 as SASEGT. Here the CDR3 reads CASTNRDYNSPLHF. The DNA of the CDR3 is TGTGCCAGCACCAACAGGGACTATAATTCACCCCTCCACTTT.

The genes are TRBV19 and TRBJ2-7; 10 nucleotides align to TRBD1. V lost 6 bases, J lost 2 bases, and 7 bases stayed unmatched. Looked up from germline, CDR1 is LNHDA and CDR2 is SQIVND (reference sequence). The CDR3 has 15 amino acids. CDR3 loop: CASSRQGALPYEQYF. The CDR3 coding sequence is TGTGCCAGTAGCAGACAGGGGGCGCTTCCCTACGAGCAGTACTTC.

The chain couples TRBV11-2 to TRBJ1-2; D is uncertain. V was clipped by 5 bases and J by 8 bases, with 15 bases between them. Germline V gene lookup returns CDR1 SGHAT and CDR2 FQNNGV. This CDR3 is 13 amino acids long. The CDR3 bases are TGTGCCAGCAGCGAGTCACGGGAGAGGGGCTACACCTTC. Protein: CASSESRERGYTF.

This clone was recorded a few times. The chain is built from TRBV4-1 and TRBJ2-7; a possible D gene is TRBD1 (5 bases). The CDR3 loop spans 14 amino acids. Germline assignment: CDR1 MGHRA and CDR2 YSYEKL. Trimming shortened V by 3 bases and J by 2 bases, and 11 bases separated the two germline ends. The CDR3 region is CASSHSRGTYEQYF. The CDR3 nucleotides read TGCGCCAGCAGCCACTCAAGGGGTACCTACGAGCAGTACTTC.

The CDR3 nucleotides are TGCGCCAGCAGCCCCTTGGGGGGACAGGGATTCCCCTACGAGCAGTACTTC. It translates to CASSPLGGQGFPYEQYF. The chain is built from TRBV5-1 and TRBJ2-7; 9 nucleotides match TRBD1. The CDR3 covers 17 residues. V was pared by 4 bases and J by 2 bases, with 13 bases of the junction left unmatched. The germline V gene has CDR1 SGHRS and CDR2 YFSETQ.

The V gene is TRBV5-6, the J gene TRBJ1-1, with D perhaps matching TRBD1 (5 bases). V shed 4 bases and J shed 7 bases, with 17 bases lying between them. Germline assignment: CDR1 SGHDT and CDR2 YYEEEE. This CDR3 has 14 residues. The CDR3: CASSPWAGRIEAFF. CDR3 DNA: TGTGCCAGCAGCCCCTGGGCAGGGCGGATTGAAGCTTTCTTT.

The V gene is TRBV10-3, the J gene TRBJ2-7, with TRBD2 as a possible D gene (6 bases). Looked up from germline, CDR1 is ENHRY and CDR2 is SYGVKD. The CDR3 runs 13 residues. Trimming cost V 6 bases and J 5 bases, with 14 bases left between them. The CDR3 DNA reads as TGTGCCATCAGAATTCCCGGGAGCCACGAGCAGTACTTC. It translates to CAIRIPGSHEQYF.

The V gene is TRBV5-1, the J gene TRBJ2-6; D might be TRBD1 (7 bases). V shed 0 bases and J shed 1 base, with 14 bases lying between them. The CDR3 covers 18 residues. Germline lookup yields CDR1 SGHRS and CDR2 YFSETQ. Written as DNA, the CDR3 is TGCGCCAGCAGCTTGGGACAGGGAGGCAGATCTGGGGCCAACGTCCTGACTTTC. Translation gives CASSLGQGGRSGANVLTF.

V and J are TRBV24-1 and TRBJ2-1; 10 bases are a match to TRBD2. Per germline, CDR1 KGHDR and CDR2 SFDVKD. The CDR3 runs to 15 residues. Trimming took 7 bases from V and 8 from J; bases not matched to a gene: 10. The CDR3 loop is CATSASGGVVDEQFF. The CDR3, as DNA: TGTGCCACCAGCGCGAGCGGGGGGGTTGTGGATGAGCAGTTCTTC.

The chain is built from TRBV9 and TRBJ2-1; possibly TRBD2 for D (6 bases). The CDR3 length is 15 residues. Trimming took off 0 bases at V and 2 bases at J, with 9 bases between the two ends. Germline lookup yields CDR1 SGDLS and CDR2 YYNGEE. The CDR3 protein is CASSVEAGTYNEQFF. The CDR3 nucleotides are TGTGCCAGCAGCGTAGAGGCGGGGACCTACAATGAGCAGTTCTTC. Drawing the rest from reference TRBV9 and TRBJ2-1, the complete variable domain is DSGVTQTPKHLITATGQRVTLRCSPRSGDLSVYWYQQSLDQGLQFLIQYYNGEERAKGNILERFSAQQFPDLHSELNLSSLELGDSALYFCASSVEAGTYNEQFFGPGTRLTVL.

The chain carries TRBV4-1 and TRBJ1-1; D not certain. The CDR3 is made up of 14 amino acids. Germline CDR1 reads MGHRA; CDR2 reads YSYEKL. V lost 4 bases and J lost 3, with 12 bases in between. The CDR3 loop reads CASSPPESYTEAFF. The CDR3 DNA reads TGCGCCAGCAGCCCACCCGAGAGCTACACTGAAGCTTTCTTT.